Following are 30 T cell receptor beta chains from one sample sequenced in a study of regulatory T cells in long-lasting Graves disease. Time point reported: newly diagnosed GD, antithyroid drugs for less than 3 months. Extracted RNA from PBMCs served as the source of the TCR library. The authors built TCR beta libraries using iRepertoire HTBI primers and Arm-PCR of CDR3 regions. MiXCR, run by TCRdb on the multiplex PCR reads, gives a single entry per CDR3 protein. The sample holds 350,000 to 450,000 distinct CDR3 sequences; more than 12% are singletons and the top ten take over 15%. The data were also submitted as part of a second study, on T cells in Graves' hyperthyroidism and ophthalmopathy.

Sequenced material: peripheral blood mononuclear cells (PBMCs), taken at new diagnosis, from a patient treated with antithyroid drugs. These receptor sequences come from a woman aged 25 to 39 with Graves disease.

In this sample, this clonotype turned up many times. The chain recombines TRBV20-1 with TRBJ1-1, with 11 positions matching TRBD1. The V and J ends lost 5 bases and 0 bases, in that order; junction bases with no gene match: 8. The length of the CDR3 is 16 residues. Germline values: CDR1 DFQATT, CDR2 SNEGSKA (reference sequence). The CDR3 region is CSAGTGGVPMNTEAFF. In DNA form, the CDR3 reads TGCAGTGCTGGGACAGGGGGAGTCCCAATGAACACTGAAGCTTTCTTT.

At least ten counts were recorded for this clonotype. This chain joins TRBV6-9 and TRBJ2-2; D is ambiguous. Trimming removed 3 bases from V and 6 bases from J, with 5 bases in between. Per the germline V gene, CDR1 is MNHGY and CDR2 is SVAAGI. This CDR3 region has 12 residues. The chain's CDR3 is CASSYVAGELFF. The CDR3 bases are TGTGCCAGCAGTTACGTTGCCGGGGAGCTGTTTTTT.

This chain uses TRBV2 with TRBJ1-6; D may be TRBD1 (6 bases). Deletions cut 6 bases from V and 0 bases from J, with 9 bases between. The CDR3 runs 15 residues. Germline CDR1 and CDR2: SNHLY and FYNNEI. CDR3 in amino acids: CASSTGSSYNSPLHF. The CDR3 region has the DNA TGTGCCAGCAGCACAGGGAGCTCCTATAATTCACCCCTCCACTTT.

This rearrangement joins TRBV20-1 to TRBJ2-1; D is perhaps TRBD2 (5 bases). V lost 5 bases and J lost 0, with 8 bases in between. The CDR3 sequence is 13 residues long. The germline V gene encodes CDR1 DFQATT and CDR2 SNEGSKA (reference sequence). CDR3 bases: TGCAGTGCTCCTCGGGGCTCCTACAATGAGCAGTTCTTC. This sequence encodes CSAPRGSYNEQFF.

The V gene is TRBV18, the J gene TRBJ1-5; D is undetermined. Germline CDR1 is KGHSH and CDR2 is LQKENI. This CDR3 spans 16 amino acids. Trimming stripped 0 bases from V and 7 bases from J, with 16 bases between. The CDR3 region has the DNA TGTGCCAGCTCACCACCCACGGGGTTGATCCGCCAGCCCCAGCATTTT. It yields the protein CASSPPTGLIRQPQHF.

This clonotype was seen at least ten times. This chain joins TRBV12-3 or TRBV12-4 and TRBJ1-5; D uncertain. V was trimmed by 6 bases and J by 11 bases, leaving 17 bases between them. The CDR3 has 13 residues. For the CDR3, the DNA is TGTGCCAGCAGCCCCCCAGCAGGAGGGACCCAGCATTTT. It is translated as CASSPPAGGTQHF.

This clonotype was detected many times. The chain combines TRBV2 with TRBJ2-3; 7 nucleotides align to TRBD1. This CDR3 comprises 14 residues. From germline, CDR1 is SNHLY and CDR2 FYNNEI. V shed 6 bases and J 2 bases; nucleotides not matched to a gene: 5. CDR3 nucleotides: TGTGCCAGCAGAGCCGGGACAGCCACAGATACGCAGTATTTT. The encoded protein is CASRAGTATDTQYF. Complete variable domain (other parts from reference TRBV2 and TRBJ2-3): EPEVTQTPSHQVTQMGQEVILRCVPISNHLYFYWYRQILGQKVEFLVSFYNNEISEKSEIFDDQFSVERPDGSNFTLKIRSTKLEDSAMYFCASRAGTATDTQYFGPGTRLTVL.

This clonotype was recorded many times. J is TRBJ1-2 and V is TRBV27; D might be TRBD1 (6 bases). V lost 6 bases to trimming and J lost 10 bases, with 18 bases between them. Germline CDR1 and CDR2: MNHEY and SMNVEV (reference sequence). This CDR3 is 13 amino acids long. In DNA form, the CDR3 reads TGTGCCAGCAGCCTATCTCAGGGGATTGACTACACCTTC. It codes for CASSLSQGIDYTF.

This clonotype was seen at least ten times. The gene calls are TRBV5-1 and TRBJ2-1; D perhaps matches TRBD2 (6 bases). Germline V gene lookup returns CDR1 SGHRS and CDR2 YFSETQ. CDR3 length: 15 residues. V lost 3 bases, J lost 1 base, and 11 bases lay in between. The DNA of the CDR3 is TGCGCCAGCAGCTCCCTCGGGGGTTCCTACAATGAGCAGTTCTTC. As protein: CASSSLGGSYNEQFF.

Comments on this clonotype: At one end, the junction sequence differs from germline, possibly due to a read error. V gene TRBV19 combines with J gene TRBJ2-7; 9 positions agree with TRBD1. CDR1 is LNHDA, CDR2 SQIVND, per germline (reference sequence). This CDR3 contains 15 residues. CDR3 in amino acids: CASSSRDRVVYEQYF. The CDR3 DNA reads TGTGCCAGTAGTTCTCGGGACAGGGTGGTCTACGAGCAATACTTC.

This clonotype was counted at least ten times. V gene TRBV28 combines with J gene TRBJ1-2, with 12 nucleotides matching TRBD1. Per the germline V gene, CDR1 is MDHEN and CDR2 is SYDVKM. The CDR3 is 16 residues long. The V gene end was trimmed by 1 base and the J gene end by 8 bases; junction bases not matched to a gene: 8. CDR3 DNA: TGTGCCAGCAGTTTATTCGCGGGACAGGGGGCGCGGGGCTACACCTTC. Translated: CASSLFAGQGARGYTF.

This clonotype was observed at least ten times. This chain connects TRBV12-5 to TRBJ2-5; D not resolved. Trimming stripped 6 bases from V and 2 bases from J, with 7 bases between. This CDR3 has 12 amino acids. CDR1 LGHNT and CDR2 FRNRAP come from the germline V gene. CDR3 amino acids: CASGQEQETQYF. DNA of the CDR3: TGTGCTAGTGGGCAGGAGCAAGAGACCCAGTACTTC.

The chain uses TRBV28 and TRBJ1-2; a possible D gene is TRBD1 (5 bases). This CDR3 spans 16 amino acids. Per germline, CDR1 MDHEN and CDR2 SYDVKM. Trimming removed 2 bases at V and 8 bases at J, with 21 bases between. The CDR3: CASSLGATQGLIGYTF. CDR3 in DNA: TGTGCCAGCAGTTTAGGGGCTACTCAGGGCCTCATCGGCTACACCTTC.

In its sample, this clonotype was seen a few times. J is TRBJ2-1 and V is TRBV27, with D perhaps TRBD2 (6 bases). V was trimmed by 2 bases and J by 15 bases, leaving 14 bases between them. The CDR3 spans 12 residues. Germline CDR1 is MNHEY and CDR2 is SMNVEV (reference sequence). The CDR3 nucleotides are TGTGCCAGCAGTTTAGCTGGGACTCCGCGGTTCTTC. Protein sequence: CASSLAGTPRFF.

This clonotype occurred many times. The chain uses TRBV7-2 and TRBJ2-1; 14 positions match TRBD2. The CDR3 covers 18 residues. Germline CDR1 and CDR2: SGHTA and FQGNSA. The V gene end was trimmed by 1 base and the J gene end by 5 bases; junction bases not matched to a gene: 7. Here the CDR3 DNA reads TGTGCCAGCAGCTTAGGCCCGCTGGGACTAGCGGGAGACAATGAGCAGTTCTTC. Its protein product is CASSLGPLGLAGDNEQFF.

This clonotype has at least ten counts. This chain uses TRBV2 with TRBJ1-1; possibly TRBD1 for D (6 bases). Between the trimmed V and J ends, which lost 3 bases and 13 bases, there was a span of 21 bases. From germline, CDR1 is SNHLY and CDR2 FYNNEI. This CDR3 spans 14 amino acids. CDR3 DNA sequence: TGTGCCAGCAGTGAGTCAACGGGTTACAGGGATCGTTTCTTT. Translating gives CASSESTGYRDRFF.

This clonotype was observed at least ten times. The J gene is TRBJ2-1, the V gene TRBV27; D call uncertain. CDR3 length: 18 residues. In germline, CDR1 is MNHEY, CDR2 SMNVEV (reference sequence). Trimming stripped 4 bases from V and 2 bases from J, with 21 bases between. In nucleotides, the CDR3 is TGTGCCAGCAGTTCCTCACCAATTATCAGAGCCCCCTACAATGAGCAGTTCTTC. It codes for CASSSSPIIRAPYNEQFF.

The chain recombines TRBV11-2 with TRBJ2-1, with D tentatively TRBD1 (6 bases). Between the trimmed V and J ends, which lost 3 bases and 10 bases, there was a span of 25 bases. The CDR3 runs to 17 residues. The germline CDR1 and CDR2 sequences are SGHAT and FQNNGV. CDR3 residues: CASSFFAARGTSYEQFF. As DNA, the CDR3 is TGTGCCAGCAGCTTCTTCGCGGCACGAGGGACATCATACGAGCAGTTCTTC.

This clonotype came up once. The chain recombines TRBV28 with TRBJ2-1; D is possibly TRBD1 (6 bases). The V gene lost 1 base and the J gene lost 7 bases, with 17 bases spanning the gap. CDR1 MDHEN and CDR2 SYDVKM come from the germline V gene. This CDR3 has 16 amino acids. This chain's CDR3 is CASSLSSHREFNEQFF. In nucleotides, the CDR3 is TGTGCCAGCAGTTTATCATCGCACAGGGAGTTTAATGAGCAGTTCTTC. Supplemented by reference TRBV28 and TRBJ2-1, the full variable domain reads DVKVTQSSRYLVKRTGEKVFLECVQDMDHENMFWYRQDPGLGLRLIYFSYDVKMKEKGDIPEGYSVSREKKERFSLILESASTNQTSMYLCASSLSSHREFNEQFFGPGTRLTVL.

This clonotype was detected ten times or more. This chain joins TRBV19 and TRBJ2-3; unclear D gene. The CDR3 is 14 residues long. The V gene's germline CDR1 is LNHDA and CDR2 SQIVND (reference sequence). Deletions cut 0 bases from V and 0 bases from J, with 4 bases between. CDR3 sequence: CASSIDDSTDTQYF. In DNA form, the CDR3 reads TGTGCCAGTAGTATAGACGACAGCACAGATACGCAGTATTTT.

In the case of this clonotype: This may arise from a read error, as a much more abundant clone is one base away. The CDR3 does not end in the conserved phenylalanine or tryptophan, so this is likely a read error. This sequence joins TRBV12-3 or TRBV12-4 and TRBJ2-5; possible D gene TRBD2, 6 bases. The CDR3 sequence is 13 residues long. V was clipped by 3 bases and J by 1 base, with 6 bases between them. The CDR3 bases are TGTGCCAGCAGTTTGACTAGCCAAGAGACCCAGTACCTC. This gives the protein CASSLTSQETQYL.

This clonotype showed up many times. The rearrangement links TRBV2 to TRBJ2-1, with 9 positions matching TRBD2. The length of the CDR3 is 13 residues. V gave up 10 bases and J gave up 11 bases; unmatched junction bases: 12. Germline values: CDR1 SNHLY, CDR2 FYNNEI. CDR3 in amino acids: CATSGLAGNKQFF. The CDR3 nucleotides are TGTGCCACCTCGGGACTAGCTGGGAACAAGCAGTTCTTC.

A few counts support this clonotype. This chain joins TRBV10-2 and TRBJ2-1; TRBD2 agrees at 9 bases. The CDR3 is 14 residues long. CDR1 is WSHSY and CDR2 is SAAADI in the germline V gene. The V gene end was trimmed by 0 bases and the J gene end by 11 bases; junction bases not matched to a gene: 5. For the CDR3, the DNA is TGCGCCAGCAGTGAGTCGAGTAGCGGGAGTCAGCAGTTCTTC. Protein sequence: CASSESSSGSQQFF.

This clonotype showed up many times. This rearrangement joins TRBV28 to TRBJ1-5, with TRBD1 matching 7 bases. V was pared by 5 bases and J by 7 bases, with 11 bases of the junction left unmatched. Per germline, CDR1 MDHEN and CDR2 SYDVKM. CDR3 length: 15 residues. Here the CDR3 reads CASSTLPRGRQPQHF. CDR3 in DNA: TGTGCCAGCAGTACTCTCCCAAGGGGGCGCCAGCCCCAGCATTTT. Based on the CDR3 plus reference TRBV28 and TRBJ1-5, the full variable domain is DVKVTQSSRYLVKRTGEKVFLECVQDMDHENMFWYRQDPGLGLRLIYFSYDVKMKEKGDIPEGYSVSREKKERFSLILESASTNQTSMYLCASSTLPRGRQPQHFGDGTRLSIL.

This chain connects TRBV6-5 to TRBJ2-2, with 9 bases matching TRBD2. Germline CDR1 and CDR2: MNHEY and SVGAGI. V was clipped by 0 bases and J by 5 bases; unmatched bases: 1. The CDR3 sequence is 15 residues long. This CDR3 reads CASSYSGLATGELFF. The CDR3 region has the DNA TGTGCCAGCAGTTACTCGGGACTAGCTACCGGGGAGCTGTTTTTT.

With respect to this clonotype: At one end, the junction sequence differs from germline, possibly due to a read error. This sequence joins TRBV7-7 and TRBJ2-5; TRBD1 agrees at 9 bases. Germline loops: CDR1 SSHAT, CDR2 FNYEAQ (reference sequence). CDR3 size: 13 residues. Written as DNA, the CDR3 is TGTGCTAGCAGCCTACAGGGGGCAGGGACCCAGTACTTC. It specifies CASSLQGAGTQYF.

This clonotype has ten or more counts. The chain carries TRBV6-2 or TRBV6-3 and TRBJ1-1, with TRBD1 matching over 9 bases. V lost 5 bases to trimming and J lost 8 bases; unmatched junction nucleotides: 12. From germline, CDR1 is MNHEY and CDR2 SVGEGT. The CDR3 totals 15 residues. In DNA form, the CDR3 reads TGTGCCAGCAGTCCCGGAAGCGGACAGGGGAGGGAAGCTTTCTTT. The encoded protein is CASSPGSGQGREAFF.

This sequence joins TRBV27 and TRBJ1-5; the D is unclear. Germline assignment: CDR1 MNHEY and CDR2 SMNVEV (reference sequence). The CDR3 length is 13 residues. Trimming removed 3 bases from V and 3 bases from J, with 6 bases in between. The CDR3, as DNA: TGTGCCAGCAGTTTTCGGGTCAATCAGCCCCAGCATTTT. Translation: CASSFRVNQPQHF.

This clonotype was picked up many times. The V call is TRBV27, the J call TRBJ2-2, with D tentatively TRBD1 (6 bases). In germline, CDR1 is MNHEY, CDR2 SMNVEV (reference sequence). The CDR3 has 15 amino acids. V was trimmed by 9 bases and J by 2 bases, leaving 16 bases between them. The CDR3 protein is CASALGTRNTGELFF. The CDR3 nucleotides are TGTGCCAGTGCACTCGGGACACGAAACACCGGGGAGCTGTTTTTT.

This clonotype was counted a few times. The chain employs TRBV7-9 and TRBJ2-1; D not resolved. This CDR3 region has 16 residues. Germline assignment: CDR1 SEHNR and CDR2 FQNEAQ (reference sequence). Deletions cut 6 bases from V and 0 bases from J, with 15 bases between. In nucleotides, the CDR3 is TGTGCCAGCAGACCGCTCCCCCCGACCTCCTACAATGAGCAGTTCTTC. This codes for CASRPLPPTSYNEQFF.